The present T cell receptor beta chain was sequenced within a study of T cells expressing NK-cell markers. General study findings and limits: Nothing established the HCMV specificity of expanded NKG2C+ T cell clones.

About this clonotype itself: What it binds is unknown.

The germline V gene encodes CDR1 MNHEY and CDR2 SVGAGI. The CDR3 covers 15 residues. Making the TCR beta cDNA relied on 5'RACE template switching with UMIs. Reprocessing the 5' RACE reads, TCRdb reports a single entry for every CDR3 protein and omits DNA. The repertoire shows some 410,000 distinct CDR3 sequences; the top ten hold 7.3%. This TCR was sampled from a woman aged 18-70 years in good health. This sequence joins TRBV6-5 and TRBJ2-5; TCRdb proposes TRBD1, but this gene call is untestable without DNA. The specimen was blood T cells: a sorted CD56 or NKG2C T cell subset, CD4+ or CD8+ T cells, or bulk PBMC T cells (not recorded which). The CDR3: CASSYMAGGRETQYF.